This T cell receptor beta chain was recovered during a study of long-term antiretroviral therapy in people with HIV. Study-level information: There is a gap of about a decade between the earliest samples and the later 2015 immediate-ART recommendation.

Regarding this clone: Its antigen is still unknown.

The study's findings and limits: Unavailable data included ART adherence, viral resistance and therapy changes (switches in treatment).

Trimming pared 5 bases from V and 6 bases from J, leaving 5 bases between. The CDR3 has 11 residues. Germline V gene data show CDR1 as SGHTA and CDR2 as FQGNSA. The libraries were made with immunoSEQ v3.0 at survey level. Sequencing used immunoSEQ multiplex PCR; TCRdb keeps in-frame clones, though not all of them. Of 15,000 to 20,000 clones listed, around 80% are singletons. The sequencing used unsorted PBMCs, collected 0.5 years before starting antiretroviral therapy. This clonotype was sampled from a woman in her fifties or sixties with HIV. The J gene is TRBJ2-1, the V gene TRBV7-2; the D is unclear. The DNA of the CDR3 is TGTGCCAGCAGCCTCCTCAATGAGCAGTTCTTC. This translates into CASSLLNEQFF.